Listed here is a single TCR beta chain. Its antigen remains unidentified. The input lacks base qualities; no much larger clone sits a single base away. The data are from a study of shared clonotypes between healthy human individuals (dated by TCRdb to the early 2020s). With respect to the entire study: The cohort included a few men and two women between 18 and 49 years of age. For each donor, three plates each were used for CD4 naive and CD4 memory, two plates were used for CD8 naive, and one plate was used for CD8 memory. Blood TCR repertoires of roughly 5 healthy adults were deeply sequenced to estimate repertoire size and the extent of clonotype sharing between individuals. To increase sequencing depth and limit assay-specific biases, different laboratories used diverse techniques to prepare libraries and sequence TCR repertoires. Per donor, leukapheresis produced somewhere between about 0.94 and 9.5 billion PBMCs. Overall study outcomes, separate from this receptor: Rarefaction of sorted-subset datasets indicated incomplete sequencing despite the large sequencing depth. Naive subsets generally had larger estimated clonotype richness than memory subsets. Clonotypes shared by all four sorted-subset donors showed higher generation probabilities than non-shared clonotypes. Across several donors, around 5% of naive CD4, 3% to 3.5% of naive CD8, 2% to 2.5% of memory CD4, and over 0.35% of memory CD8 clonotypes were shared. Only blood was sampled, and tissue TCR repertoires likely differ from those in blood. Because the study included only a small number of donors, the genetic and exposure-history diversity represented was limited. Pairwise subsampling indicated that sequencing depth was expected to affect the degree of clonotype sharing among donors.

Healthy HIV-negative adults with no recently reported acute infections or vaccinations were included as donors. Every donor was a Caucasian adult living in Nashville, Tennessee, USA. CD8 memory samples were composed of magnetically selected CD45RO+ cells combined with CCR7-negative CD45RA+ effector memory (TemRA) cells. Blood was obtained by leukapheresis, after which PBMCs were separated by Ficoll-Histopaque density gradient centrifugation and cryopreserved in liquid nitrogen vapor phase. Analytical flow cytometry was used to check the purity and quantity of every magnetically sorted T cell population. Genomic DNA was isolated from every sorted fraction and measured by UV absorbance on a Nanodrop 2000c. The CDR3 covers 13 residues, taking in both the cysteine and the phenylalanine. Only the CDR3 portion is preserved as DNA: 39 bases, with reading frame beginning at the first base. V is shortened by 3 bases, J by 6 bases, and the region joining them spans 9 bases. Looking up the germline V gene yields CDR1 MDHEN and CDR2 SYDVKM.

Using the deep immunoSEQ assay, multiplex PCR amplified TCR CDR3 regions from genomic DNA. Extracted genomic DNA from each cell subset was distributed evenly across all wells of several immunoSEQ 96-well plates, and each plate was treated as a replicate. For sorted subsets, each replicate PCR was loaded with approximately 200 ng genomic DNA, equivalent to about 30,000 T cell genomes. The purified libraries were quantified using a Qubit 3.0 fluorometer, sized with a Bioanalyzer 2100, and then quantified again using the KAPA Library Quantification kit. Each immunoSEQ 96-well plate was sequenced on its own single-read 150-cycle Illumina NextSeq 550 flow cell. Per the original workflow: Because only junctional sequences without quality scores were contained in the immunoSEQ output, filtering matching that applied to full-length reads could not be performed. Sequences were annotated with PyIR, a Python wrapper for IgBLAST v1.9, using IMGT germline references to assign V/J genes and CDR3. Any read was removed if the V/J assignment was weak (E-value above 1e-6), the CDR3 was missing, or the read contained stop codons, out-of-frame junctions, or ambiguous translated residues. A V3J clonotype was defined by an identical inferred V gene, J gene, and CDR3 amino acid sequence. Percentage overlap between repertoires was computed as shared unique clonotypes divided by the size of the smaller repertoire. Repertoire richness was assessed with RTK rarefaction, the Chao1 estimator, and Recon v2.1 estimates of unobserved clonotypes. Generation probabilities were computed with OLGA for all TCRbeta clonotypes obtained by the gDNA method from several donors. TCRdb stores this immuneACCESS table with in-frame sequences only. Part of the clones is absent; in the studies checked, under half of the shortfall reflects unresolved V genes, and no reason is known for the rest. V and J calls and clone size are as listed in that table; D and trimming were resolved from the DNA. The sample table holds more than 550,000 clones, of which 80% to 95% were seen once. The top ten hold 30% to 35% of the sample.

The chain is made from TRBV28 and TRBJ2-1, with the D segment possibly TRBD1 or TRBD2, each aligning over 5 bases. The sequence derives from a man aged 18 to 29 in good health. Some clones in this sample may be carry-over from other donors' samples. The material sequenced was memory CD8+ T cells from PBMCs. The sample's cell subset or site, from its label and the paper: CD45RO+ cells pooled with CCR7-negative TemRA cells. The sequence in DNA is TGTGCCAGCAGTTTGGGGGTCATCAATGAGCAGTTCTTC. It translates to CASSLGVINEQFF.